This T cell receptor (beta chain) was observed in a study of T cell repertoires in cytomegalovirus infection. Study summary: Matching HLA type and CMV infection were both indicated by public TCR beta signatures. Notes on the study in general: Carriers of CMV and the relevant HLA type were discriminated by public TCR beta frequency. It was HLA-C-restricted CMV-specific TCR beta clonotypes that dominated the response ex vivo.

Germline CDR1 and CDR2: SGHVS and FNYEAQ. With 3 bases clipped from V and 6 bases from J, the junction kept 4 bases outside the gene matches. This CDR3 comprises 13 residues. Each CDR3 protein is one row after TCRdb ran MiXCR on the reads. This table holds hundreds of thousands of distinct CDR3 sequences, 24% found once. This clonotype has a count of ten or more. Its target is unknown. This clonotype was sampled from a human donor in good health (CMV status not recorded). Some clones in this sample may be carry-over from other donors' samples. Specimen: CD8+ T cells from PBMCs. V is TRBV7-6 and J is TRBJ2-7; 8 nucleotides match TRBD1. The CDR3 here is CASSLSDRGEQYV. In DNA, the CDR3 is TGTGCCAGCAGCTTGTCCGACAGGGGCGAGCAGTACGTC.